The rows below give T cell receptor beta chains drawn from one sample of a study of cytotoxic CD8 clonotypes in ibrutinib-treated CLL. The method was immunoSEQ multiplex PCR; TCRdb's version includes in-frame clones alone and lacks a portion of them. The table has roughly 300,000 clones, roughly 76% seen once. The source was PBMCs, collected at disease progression, from a patient treated with ibrutinib. Source of these receptors: a human donor with chronic lymphocytic leukemia. CDR3s include the opening cysteine and the closing phenylalanine or tryptophan. A D gene is named only where the DNA matches it firmly. Some rows have no size entry. The others give once, few or many, or a class for an expanded clone.

clone size	V gene	D gene	J gene	CDR3 protein	CDR3 DNA
.	TRBV15	.	TRBJ2-3	CATSAGQTSTDTQYF	TGTGCCACCAGCGCCGGCCAAACGAGCACAGATACGCAGTATTTT
.	TRBV2	.	TRBJ2-3	CASTPGTTQNTQYF	TGTGCCAGCACTCCCGGGACAACTCAAAATACGCAGTATTTT
once	TRBV11-2	TRBD2	TRBJ2-7	CASSLGRESSYEQYF	TGTGCCAGCAGCTTAGGGCGGGAGAGCTCCTACGAGCAGTACTTC
.	TRBV19	TRBD1	TRBJ2-4	CASSIMGDRGDIQYF	TGTGCCAGTAGTATAATGGGGGACAGGGGTGACATTCAGTACTTC
.	TRBV5-1	.	TRBJ2-3	CASSLVRQTDTQYF	TGCGCCAGCAGCTTGGTCCGGCAGACAGATACGCAGTATTTT
.	TRBV9	TRBD2	TRBJ2-2	CASSVGSGVTGELFF	TGTGCCAGCAGCGTCGGTAGCGGGGTTACCGGGGAGCTGTTTTTT
.	TRBV7-2	.	TRBJ1-3	CASSLRDNTGNTIYF	TGTGCCAGCAGCTTAAGGGACAACACGGGAAACACCATATATTTT
.	TRBV19	.	TRBJ2-2	CASSIRRNTGELFF	TGTGCCAGTAGTATAAGACGAAACACCGGGGAGCTGTTTTTT
.	TRBV6-1	TRBD1	TRBJ1-6	CASSDQGAIYNSPLHF	TGTGCCAGCAGTGACCAGGGGGCAATCTATAATTCACCCCTCCACTTT
.	TRBV27	.	TRBJ1-5	CASSSDWGGIQPQHF	TGTGCCAGCAGTTCGGACTGGGGGGGCATTCAGCCCCAGCATTTT
few	TRBV5-1	.	TRBJ1-1	CASSLDTANTEAFF	TGCGCCAGCAGCTTGGATACGGCGAACACTGAAGCTTTCTTT
few	TRBV27	TRBD2	TRBJ2-3	CASSYTTRYGTSGRTDTQYF	TGTGCCAGCAGTTATACGACACGTTACGGGACTAGCGGGCGCACAGATACGCAGTATTTT
.	TRBV13	TRBD2	TRBJ2-7	CASSFASGGSIPYEQYF	TGTGCCAGCAGCTTTGCTAGCGGGGGGTCAATCCCCTACGAGCAGTACTTC
.	TRBV5-1	.	TRBJ2-7	CASSSLAGEYEQYF	TGCGCCAGCAGCTCACTAGCTGGTGAATACGAGCAGTACTTC
.	TRBV2	.	TRBJ2-5	CASTSRGGQETQYF	TGTGCCAGCACTTCCAGGGGGGGACAAGAGACCCAGTACTTC
.	TRBV4-1	.	TRBJ2-1	CASSQDSGWSYNEQFF	TGCGCCAGCAGCCAAGATTCCGGGTGGTCCTACAATGAGCAGTTCTTC
.	TRBV5-1	.	TRBJ2-2	CASSMDMYRSGELFF	TGCGCCAGCAGCATGGACATGTATCGATCCGGGGAGCTGTTTTTT
.	TRBV29-1	.	TRBJ2-1	CSVGAGTHPEQFF	TGCAGCGTTGGGGCGGGTACCCACCCGGAGCAGTTCTTC
.	TRBV9	.	TRBJ1-1	CASSVSRGAYPNTEAFF	TGTGCCAGCAGCGTCTCCCGAGGGGCTTACCCTAACACTGAAGCTTTCTTT
few	TRBV2	TRBD1	TRBJ1-4	CASSGRQGGSLFF	TGTGCCAGCAGTGGCCGACAGGGGGGGTCCCTGTTTTTT
.	TRBV4-1	.	TRBJ2-1	CASSPGSAYNEQFF	TGCGCCAGCAGCCCGGGATCCGCTTACAATGAGCAGTTCTTC
.	TRBV7-9	.	TRBJ1-4	CASSLVGSRVRLFF	TGTGCCAGCAGCTTAGTCGGTTCGCGGGTGAGACTGTTTTTT
.	TRBV7-2	TRBD1	TRBJ2-6	CASSKGQGASGANVLTF	TGTGCCAGCAGCAAGGGACAGGGGGCCTCTGGGGCCAACGTCCTGACTTTC